These 26 T cell receptor beta chains originate from one sample sequenced in a study of radiation and T cells in renal cell carcinoma. The protocol was immunoSEQ multiplex PCR, while the TCRdb copy is restricted to in-frame clones and leaves out a portion. The sample has roughly 49,000 clones, 75% to 90% seen once. Time point reported: blood 2 weeks post-SBRT. Noted treatment: 15 Gy SBRT to primary tumor, nephrectomy 4 weeks later. The input for sequencing was blood, taken from a patient whose treatment included radiotherapy and nephrectomy. The receptor source for this set is an older woman with renal cell carcinoma.

The V and J genes are TRBV6-5 and TRBJ1-5, with D possibly being TRBD1 (6 bases). With 2 bases removed from V and 6 bases from J, the gap between germline ends came to 11 bases. From germline, CDR1 is MNHEY and CDR2 SVGAGI. This CDR3 region has 14 residues. The CDR3 coding sequence is TGTGCCAGCAGTTACGGCGGGGGCGGTCAGCCCCAGCATTTT. Protein product: CASSYGGGGQPQHF.

The table lists this clone with a few counts. The V gene is TRBV6-5, the J gene TRBJ2-1; D is uncertain. The V gene lost 5 bases and the J gene lost 2 bases, with 7 bases spanning the gap. Germline CDR1 reads MNHEY; CDR2 reads SVGAGI. The CDR3 length is 13 residues. CDR3 coding DNA: TGTGCCAGCAGTCCGTACCCCTACAATGAGCAGTTCTTC. Protein sequence: CASSPYPYNEQFF.

This rearrangement joins TRBV20-1 to TRBJ1-2; D ambiguous. Trimming shortened V by 7 bases and J by 8 bases, and 14 bases separated the two germline ends. The CDR3 spans 11 residues. Germline V gives CDR1 DFQATT, CDR2 SNEGSKA (reference sequence). The CDR3 nucleotides are TGCAGTGAGATAAGGGTTGGCGGCTACACCTTC. Its protein product is CSEIRVGGYTF.

This chain uses TRBV14 with TRBJ1-1, with D hard to call. Germline V gene lookup returns CDR1 SGHDN and CDR2 FVKESK. Deletions cut 10 bases from V and 1 base from J, with 4 bases between. The CDR3 runs 10 residues. CDR3 region: CATGNTEAFF. CDR3 bases: TGTGCCACCGGGAACACTGAAGCTTTCTTT. Full variable domain (outside the CDR3, taken from reference TRBV14 and TRBJ1-1): EAGVTQFPSHSVIEKGQTVTLRCDPISGHDNLYWYRRVMGKEIKFLLHFVKESKQDESGMPNNRFLAERTGGTYSTLKVQPAELEDSGVYFCATGNTEAFFGQGTRLTVV.

This chain joins TRBV5-4 and TRBJ2-6, with D hard to call. CDR1 is SGHNT and CDR2 is YYREEE in the germline V gene (reference sequence). The CDR3 is made up of 16 amino acids. Trimming removed 0 bases from V and 1 base from J, with 8 bases in between. The CDR3 sequence is CASSLGALSGANVLTF. In nucleotides, the CDR3 is TGTGCCAGCAGCTTGGGGGCGTTGTCTGGGGCCAACGTCCTGACTTTC.

The J gene is TRBJ2-7, the V gene TRBV5-4; D possibly corresponds to TRBD1 (6 bases). The germline gives CDR1 SGHNT, CDR2 YYREEE (reference sequence). This CDR3 contains 12 residues. V lost 4 bases to trimming and J lost 4 bases, with 9 bases between them. The CDR3 DNA reads TGTGCCAGCAGCCTAGACAGGTACGAGCAGTACTTC. It translates to CASSLDRYEQYF.

The V gene is TRBV7-8, the J gene TRBJ1-1; no reliable D call. The V end was cut by 1 base, the J end by 6 bases, with 9 bases between. The germline gives CDR1 SGHVS, CDR2 FQNEAQ. The length of the CDR3 is 13 residues. The CDR3 nucleotides read TGTGCCAGCAGCTTAGGAGATTTTCCTGAAGCTTTCTTT. It translates to CASSLGDFPEAFF.

The chain joins TRBV5-1 to TRBJ1-1, with D tentatively TRBD1 (6 bases). Deletions cut 3 bases from V and 3 bases from J, with 15 bases between. Germline CDR1 and CDR2: SGHRS and YFSETQ. This CDR3 comprises 15 residues. CDR3 DNA: TGCGCCAGCAGCTCCCTACAGGGCGGAGACACTGAAGCTTTCTTT. Encoded protein: CASSSLQGGDTEAFF.

The gene calls are TRBV18 and TRBJ1-2, with TRBD1 matching over 8 bases. The germline CDR1 and CDR2 sequences are KGHSH and LQKENI. With V trimmed by 6 bases and J by 4 bases, 16 bases remained unmatched. This CDR3 is 17 amino acids long. CDR3: CASSQGQVESATYGYTF. The CDR3 DNA follows: TGTGCCAGCTCGCAGGGACAGGTGGAGTCAGCCACCTATGGCTACACCTTC. Together with reference TRBV18 and TRBJ1-2, the CDR3 gives the full variable domain: NAGVMQNPRHLVRRRGQEARLRCSPMKGHSHVYWYRQLPEEGLKFMVYLQKENIIDESGMPKERFSAEFPKEGPSILRIQQVVRGDSAAYFCASSQGQVESATYGYTFGSGTRLTVV.

V gene TRBV2 combines with J gene TRBJ2-1; 8 nucleotides line up with TRBD2. CDR3 length: 15 amino acids. Germline lookup yields CDR1 SNHLY and CDR2 FYNNEI. J gave up 4 bases and V 7 bases, and 9 bases lay outside the gene matches. DNA of the CDR3: TGTGCCAGCAACCTAGCGGGTTTGGAATACAATGAGCAGTTCTTC. Its translation: CASNLAGLEYNEQFF.

The gene calls are TRBV4-3 and TRBJ2-1, with D possibly being TRBD2 (5 bases). V lost 0 bases, J lost 4 bases, and 13 bases lay in between. This CDR3 is built from 16 residues. Germline V lookup: CDR1 LGHNA, CDR2 YSLEER. The DNA of the CDR3 is TGCGCCAGCAGCCAAGATGGGTTAGCGAGATACAATGAGCAGTTCTTC. Its protein is CASSQDGLARYNEQFF.

The V gene is TRBV7-9, the J gene TRBJ1-4, with D uncertain. The CDR3 covers 12 residues. The germline V and J ends were trimmed by 6 bases and 7 bases, with 9 bases remaining between them. Germline loops: CDR1 SEHNR, CDR2 FQNEAQ (reference sequence). The CDR3 DNA sequence: TGTGCCAGCAGTCGACTCTCTGAAAAACTGTTTTTT. Amino acid sequence: CASSRLSEKLFF.

In this sample, this clone turned up a few times. The CDR3 sequence is CASSPTGVYYEQYF. CDR3 coding DNA: TGTGCCAGTAGTCCAACAGGGGTTTACTACGAGCAGTACTTC. V and J are TRBV19 and TRBJ2-7, with 7 bases lining up with TRBD1. With 5 bases clipped from V and 3 bases from J, the junction kept 7 bases outside the gene matches. Per germline, CDR1 LNHDA and CDR2 SQIVND (reference sequence). The CDR3 runs to 14 residues.

CDR3 DNA sequence: TGCGCCAGCAGCCAAGATTCCGGCAACGGGGGGGAGACCCAGTACTTC. Its translation: CASSQDSGNGGETQYF. The chain couples TRBV4-3 to TRBJ2-5; 7 bases are shared with TRBD2. Germline V lookup: CDR1 LGHNA, CDR2 YSLEER. The CDR3 sequence is 16 residues long. The ends lost 0 bases at V and 5 bases at J; junction bases unmatched: 9.

This clone has ten or more counts. The rearrangement joins TRBV2 to TRBJ2-7; 9 bases line up with TRBD1. The CDR3 is 22 amino acids. V trimming: 2 bases; J trimming: 5 bases; junction bases outside the gene matches: 28. Germline-derived CDR1 and CDR2 are SNHLY and FYNNEI. CDR3 in amino acids: CASSENPSMGQGKTAYGDEQYF. The CDR3 coding sequence is TGTGCCAGCAGTGAAAACCCATCAATGGGACAGGGAAAAACGGCATATGGGGACGAGCAGTACTTC.

The chain has TRBV14 and TRBJ2-7; D perhaps matches TRBD1 (5 bases). Germline assignment: CDR1 SGHDN and CDR2 FVKESK. V lost 0 bases and J lost 4, with 13 bases in between. This CDR3 contains 15 residues. CDR3 residues: CASSQDPLGAYEQYF. In DNA form, the CDR3 reads TGTGCCAGCAGCCAAGACCCTCTTGGGGCTTACGAGCAGTACTTC.

This chain uses TRBV7-9 with TRBJ2-5, with 8 positions matching TRBD2. The CDR3 is 14 amino acids. Unmatched junction bases numbered 6, after V lost 5 bases and J lost 4 bases. From germline, CDR1 is SEHNR and CDR2 FQNEAQ (reference sequence). CDR3 protein: CASSEGSGRETQYF. In nucleotides, the CDR3 is TGTGCCAGCAGCGAGGGGAGCGGGAGAGAGACCCAGTACTTC.

This sequence joins TRBV6-5 and TRBJ2-7; 7 nucleotides agree with TRBD1. V shed 2 bases and J 5 bases; nucleotides not matched to a gene: 6. CDR1 and CDR2 (germline): MNHEY, SVGAGI. The CDR3 totals 14 residues. Written as DNA, the CDR3 is TGTGCCAGCAGTTACAGGGGGCTCAGGAACGAGCAGTACTTC. This sequence encodes CASSYRGLRNEQYF.

DNA for the CDR3: TGCAGGCAAATAACTAGGACCCCCCCAGATACGCAGTATTTT. Its translation is CRQITRTPPDTQYF. The rearrangement links TRBV29-1 to TRBJ2-3, with D perhaps matching TRBD2 (5 bases). The CDR3 length is 14 residues. Germline V lookup: CDR1 SQVTM, CDR2 ANQGSEA.

V usage is TRBV7-8 and J usage is TRBJ2-3, with TRBD2 identical over 10 bases. Losses at the gene ends were 5 bases for V and 0 bases for J; bases not matched to a gene: 14. In germline, CDR1 is SGHVS, CDR2 FQNEAQ. The CDR3 length is 19 residues. The CDR3 DNA reads TGTGCCAGCAGCGGGAAATGGAGCGGGGGGGCTACTAGCACAGATACGCAGTATTTT. As protein: CASSGKWSGGATSTDTQYF. The full variable domain, completed using reference TRBV7-8 and TRBJ2-3, is GAGVSQSPRYKVAKRGQDVALRCDPISGHVSLFWYQQALGQGPEFLTYFQNEAQLDKSGLPSDRFFAERPEGSVSTLKIQRTQQEDSAVYLCASSGKWSGGATSTDTQYFGPGTRLTVL.

V and J are TRBV6-6 and TRBJ2-5; TRBD1 matches 7 bases. The V gene's germline CDR1 is MNHNY and CDR2 SVGAGI (reference sequence). The CDR3 runs 13 residues. Germline trimming cut 7 bases from V and 5 bases from J; bases unmatched to any gene: 7. The CDR3 sequence: CASNRGPQETQYF. CDR3 nucleotides: TGTGCCAGCAATAGGGGGCCTCAGGAGACCCAGTACTTC.

V usage is TRBV11-2 and J usage is TRBJ2-7; D unclear. Per germline, CDR1 SGHAT and CDR2 FQNNGV. V was cut by 1 base and J by 0 bases, with 7 bases left in between. This CDR3 is built from 14 residues. The CDR3 is CASSLGVGSYEQYF. The CDR3 bases are TGTGCCAGCAGCTTAGGGGTGGGCTCCTACGAGCAGTACTTC.

The CDR3 is CASSFLTGNEQFF. The CDR3 nucleotides are TGCGCCAGCAGCTTCCTAACCGGCAATGAGCAGTTCTTC. The chain joins TRBV5-1 to TRBJ2-1, with D unresolved. V lost 2 bases to trimming and J lost 6 bases, with 9 bases between them. The CDR3 runs 13 residues. Germline loops: CDR1 SGHRS, CDR2 YFSETQ.

J is TRBJ2-1 and V is TRBV11-2; TRBD1 matches at 11 bases. The germline V gene has CDR1 SGHAT and CDR2 FQNNGV. The CDR3 is made up of 14 amino acids. V shed 5 bases and J 5 bases; nucleotides not matched to a gene: 2. The CDR3 sequence is CASSQDRGHNEQFF. The CDR3 DNA reads as TGTGCCAGCAGCCAGGACAGGGGGCACAATGAGCAGTTCTTC.

The chain has TRBV5-4 and TRBJ1-6; weak D call: TRBD1 (5 bases). CDR1 and CDR2 (germline): SGHNT, YYREEE (reference sequence). Trimming removed 2 bases at V and 7 bases at J, with 10 bases between. The CDR3 has 14 amino acids. CDR3 in DNA: TGTGCCAGCAGCTTCATACAGGAAAATTCACCCCTCCACTTT. Translation gives CASSFIQENSPLHF.

The DNA for the CDR3 is TGTGCTAGTGGTTCACTAGCGGGAGTTCCCTACGAGCAGTACTTC. This gives the protein CASGSLAGVPYEQYF. This chain uses TRBV12-5 with TRBJ2-7, with TRBD2 matching over 11 bases. The CDR3 covers 15 residues. CDR1 and CDR2 (germline): LGHNT, FRNRAP. The V and J ends lost 4 bases and 2 bases, in that order; junction bases with no gene match: 4.